This TCR beta chain comes out of a study of cytomegalovirus exposure and HLA in healthy donors listed by TCRdb under 2017. For context, the study as a whole: According to an earlier analysis of a few hundred of the donors, about 170 million T cells yielded roughly 100 million unique TCR beta sequences and approximately 300 Gb of sequence data. Roughly 300 gigabases of sequencing data and approximately 84 million unique TCR sequences were included in an early release covering about 700 HLA-typed donors. Among the roughly 370 genotyped donors, more than 70% belonged to the genetic ancestry cluster associated with self-reported Caucasian donors. The aim of the study was to test whether cataloging public T cell receptors could identify signatures of past pathogen exposure. The study profiled the T cell repertoires of around 700 subjects by immunosequencing and related them to cytomegalovirus serostatus. A separate validation cohort of roughly 120 different subjects was used in addition to the 666-subject first cohort. The study combined high-throughput TCR immunosequencing, statistical association of individual TCRs with disease status, and machine learning to predict cytomegalovirus infection status. A later analysis re-analyzed previously published TCR beta repertoires from roughly 630 donors and added high-resolution HLA genotyping to study TCR occurrence patterns. Rather than drawing on any new phenotypic data, the later analysis identified candidate immune exposures from TCR beta sequences and the way those sequences occurred across donors. An earlier analysis of roughly 600 of the donors used high-throughput TCR beta sequencing to judge whether each TCR beta V gene segment behaved as functional or pseudogenic. Donor age, sex, ethnicity and CMV serostatus were compiled together with the repertoire data. Genome-wide SNP genotypes for about three fifths of the 666 donors were used in a later genetic analysis, which treated that subset as a discovery cohort. All discovery cohort repertoires had been generated using a single sequencing platform. Both class I and class II loci were covered by HLA typing, at four-digit resolution. The number of donors typed differed by locus, with 629-630 for A, B, C, DRB1 and DQB1, about 500 for DQA1, some 570 for DPA1, and under 490 for DPB1. Four or five DR-DQ haplotypes were handled as single units for association and clustering, since linkage in the cohort was strong. Among about 400 genotyped donors of the cohort, an average of about 220,000 unique TCR beta nucleotide sequences was sequenced per donor, of which about 19% were non-productive. General findings and caveats noted by the study authors: About 17 rarely observed V segments, including chromosome 9 orphons, were excluded from the earlier analysis of several hundred of the donors because counts were too low. In a later analysis, HLA-associated TCR beta chains showed more clonal expansion and lower generation probabilities than non-associated chains that were equally common. In a later analysis, several top co-occurrence clusters were reported to appear linked to parvovirus B19, influenza, CMV and Epstein-Barr virus. According to a later analysis, TCR association rates differed among HLA loci, with DRB1 alleles showing the most associated TCRs and HLA-C alleles showing the fewest. Because the 87-base-pair reads could not distinguish some IMGT-functional V segments, including TRBV6-2 and TRBV6-3, those segments were excluded. The study gave a list of over 150 TCR beta chains associated with cytomegalovirus. In a later analysis, most CMV-associated TCR beta chains were found to appear HLA-restricted, with HLA associations seemingly driven largely by CMV exposure. Cytomegalovirus status was reported to be diagnosed by the classifier with high specificity and sensitivity in both the original and validation cohorts. In this cohort, only TCR beta chains were sequenced, and detectable features were limited by the absence of alpha or paired-chain data. According to the authors, the approach could potentially be generalized to other disease states and immunological phenotypes. In a later genetic analysis, a missense DCLRE1C variant was associated with V-gene and J-gene trimming of TCR beta chains, and the association was replicated in an independent cohort. A few of the identified cytomegalovirus-associated TCR beta chains were confirmed in vitro to be specific for cytomegalovirus antigens. At a false discovery rate of 0.05, a later analysis linked about 16,000 TCR beta sequences to specific HLA alleles. A further reported finding was that TCR beta sequences accurately predicted the HLA-A and HLA-B alleles for most subjects in the first cohort. CMV serostatus was the only immune exposure information available for the cohort. A group of highly shared sequence variants was considered likely to be a technical artifact of the sequencing pipeline. In a later genetic analysis, fewer N-insertions in productive TCRs were reported among donors in an Asian-associated ancestry cluster than the roughly 710-donor mean. Most TCR sequences were seen in very few donors, while some public TCRs were found in many individuals. Correlated functional status among segregating V segments might reflect linkage disequilibrium, but an unknown experimental factor could not be ruled out. When HLA alleles, especially DR and DQ, strongly co-occurred, attributing TCR associations to individual alleles was difficult. An earlier analysis of approximately 540 of the donors showed that most TCR beta V segments appeared in productive rearrangements either about 87% or about 30% of the time, which broadly matched IMGT annotations. Presence/absence analyses assumed roughly uniform sequencing depth across donors, an assumption that may not hold. Because HLA typing was missing for some donors at each locus, association tests included only the typed subset.

In the case of this clone: Its antigen target is currently unknown. Base qualities are not at hand, and no much larger clone is one base apart.

The cohort consisted of some 730 healthy bone marrow donors. At the time of sampling, all cohort members were nominally healthy, though unrecorded immune exposures were likely present. The donor tested CMV seronegative and was one of the 352 seronegative cohort members. A peripheral blood sample was collected from each donor, and TCR beta sequencing was performed on peripheral blood mononuclear cells. The Qiagen DNeasy Blood Extraction Kit was used to extract genomic DNA from the blood cell samples. Via the germline V gene, CDR1 is MNHNS and CDR2 SASEGT. The CDR3, cysteine through phenylalanine, is 14 amino acids long. Only the CDR3 portion is preserved as DNA: 42 bases, with reading frame beginning at the first base. V loses 5 bases, J loses 1 base, and the germline ends lie 10 bases apart. Library preparation was by the immunoSEQ multiplex PCR assay. For the multiplex PCR, a mixture combining 60 forward primers for TCR Vbeta segments and 13 reverse primers for TCR Jbeta segments was used. The CDR3 region of rearranged TCR beta genes was amplified from genomic DNA by a multiplex PCR assay. The amplified TCR beta libraries were sequenced on the Illumina HiSeq System as 87-base-pair reads. As for the original processing: Across the roughly 670 repertoires, a later analysis counted 78 million or so unique TCR beta chains, around 11 million of which were shared by at least two donors. Raw reads were error-corrected and collapsed into unique sequences by a nearest-neighbor algorithm in which closely related sequences were merged to remove PCR and sequencing errors. To assign V, D and J gene segments, CDR3 sequences were aligned to IMGT reference sequences. For a sequence to be retained, a match of at least six nucleotides to both a V gene segment and a J gene segment was required. Rearrangements were classified as productive when the CDR3 lacked stop codons and remained in frame with V and J, and all other rearrangements were classified as non-productive. Following IMGT convention, CDR3 was defined as the stretch from the second conserved V-encoded cysteine up to the conserved J-encoded phenylalanine. The earlier analysis of about 610 of the donors excluded any sequence lacking an unambiguous match to a single V gene segment. In an earlier analysis of about 590 of the donors, a V segment was called functional when productive rearrangements were above 56.7%, and segregating when the standard deviation between donors exceeded 5%. To diagnose cytomegalovirus status from the catalog of TCR beta chain sequences, a statistical classification framework was built. In a later analysis, TCR nucleotide sequences were compared against IMGT/GENE-DB human TR gene sequences so that V and J genes could be assigned. In a later analysis, CDR3 sequences and most-parsimonious VDJ recombination scenarios were assigned using the TCRdist pipeline. A later analysis defined each TCR beta chain by its CDR3 amino acid sequence plus V-gene family, and excluded reads lacking a unique V-gene family. In a later analysis, fewer than 650 highly shared, low-generation-probability nucleotide sequences were removed to address suspected cross-contamination and a sequencing artifact. In a later analysis, a clonal expansion index for each public chain was calculated from normalized within-repertoire ranks of inferred template counts. A later analysis computed generation probabilities with a VDJ recombination model fitted to out-of-frame rearrangements, and checked the results against IGoR. Hypergeometric tests were used in a later analysis to score TCR-TCR, TCR-HLA and TCR-CMV co-occurrence, with a repertoire-size bias correction applied to the TCR pairs. False discovery rates were estimated in a later analysis by permuting HLA or CMV assignments 20 times. In a later analysis, co-occurring TCRs were grouped using DBSCAN, and TCRdist sequence similarity was added for clustering within HLA-allele-positive subsets. Repertoires with fewer than 30,000 or more than 120,000 public chains, plus five repertoires with anomalous nucleotide sharing, were excluded from co-occurrence clustering. The table comes from immuneACCESS by way of TCRdb, which keeps in-frame sequences with V and J called. Part of the clones is missing from these tables; in studies checked, under half for an unresolved V gene and the rest for unknown reasons. Clone size and the V and J calls come from that table; the DNA yielded D and trimming. The sample has some 150,000 clones on record, approximately 70% of them singletons. The top ten clonotypes cover 1.5% to 2% of the sample.

Sequenced input: PBMCs. In this chain, TRBV6-1 is recombined with TRBJ2-3; the best D guess is TRBD1, with 6 bases matching. The clonotype comes from a young woman in good health and CMV-seronegative. CDR3 sequence: CASSPRGGTDTQYF. The bases are TGTGCCAGCAGTCCCAGGGGCGGCACAGATACGCAGTATTTT.